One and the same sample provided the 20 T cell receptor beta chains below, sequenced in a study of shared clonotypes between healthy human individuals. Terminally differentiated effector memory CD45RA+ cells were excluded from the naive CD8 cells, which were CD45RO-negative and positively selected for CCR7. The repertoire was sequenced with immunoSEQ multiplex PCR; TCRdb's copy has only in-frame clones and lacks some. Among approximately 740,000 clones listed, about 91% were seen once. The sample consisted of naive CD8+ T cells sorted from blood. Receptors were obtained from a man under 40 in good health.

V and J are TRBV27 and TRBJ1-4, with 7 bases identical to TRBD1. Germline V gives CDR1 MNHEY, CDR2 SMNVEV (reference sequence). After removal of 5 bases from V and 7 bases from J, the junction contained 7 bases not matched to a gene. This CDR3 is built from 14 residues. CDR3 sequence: CASSRGGSLEKLFF. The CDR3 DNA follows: TGTGCCAGCAGTCGAGGGGGCTCGCTTGAAAAACTGTTTTTT.

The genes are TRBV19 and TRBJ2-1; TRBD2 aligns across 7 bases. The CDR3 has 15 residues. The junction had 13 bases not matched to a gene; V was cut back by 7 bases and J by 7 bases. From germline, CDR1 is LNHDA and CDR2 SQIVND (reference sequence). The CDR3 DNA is TGTGCCAGTAATCGGCTAGCGGCGGGGCGGAATGAGCAGTTCTTC. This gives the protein CASNRLAAGRNEQFF.

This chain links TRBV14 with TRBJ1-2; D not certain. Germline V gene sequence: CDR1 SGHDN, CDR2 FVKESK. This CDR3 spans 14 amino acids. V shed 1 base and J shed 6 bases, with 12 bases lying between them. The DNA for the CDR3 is TGTGCCAGCAGCCAAGTACCCAGGAGGAATGGCTACACCTTC. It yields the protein CASSQVPRRNGYTF.

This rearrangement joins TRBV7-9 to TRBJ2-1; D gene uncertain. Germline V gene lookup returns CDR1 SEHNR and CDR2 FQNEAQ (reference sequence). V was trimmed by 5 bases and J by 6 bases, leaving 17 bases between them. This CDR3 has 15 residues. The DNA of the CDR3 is TGTGCCAGCAGCCCAGAGAGGCCCTCTGTCAATGAGCAGTTCTTC. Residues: CASSPERPSVNEQFF.

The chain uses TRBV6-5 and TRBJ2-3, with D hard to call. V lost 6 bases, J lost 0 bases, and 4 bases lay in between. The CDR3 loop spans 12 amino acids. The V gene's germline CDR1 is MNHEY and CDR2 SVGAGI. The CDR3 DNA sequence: TGTGCCAGCAGATCTAGCACAGATACGCAGTATTTT. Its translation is CASRSSTDTQYF.

In DNA, the CDR3 is TGTGCCAGCAGTTCGCAGCGGGAGCTGTACAATGAGCAGTTCTTC. Encoded protein: CASSSQRELYNEQFF. The chain carries TRBV6-6 and TRBJ2-1; 8 positions match TRBD2. Germline values: CDR1 MNHNY, CDR2 SVGAGI (reference sequence). J gave up 4 bases and V 4 bases, and 6 bases lay outside the gene matches. The CDR3 sequence is 15 residues long.

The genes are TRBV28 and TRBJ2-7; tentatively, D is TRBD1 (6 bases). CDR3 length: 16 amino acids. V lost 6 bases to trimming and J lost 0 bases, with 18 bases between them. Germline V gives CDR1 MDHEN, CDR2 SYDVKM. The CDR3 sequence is CASSLPRDTFSYEQYF. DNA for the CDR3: TGTGCCAGCAGCTTACCTCGGGACACCTTCTCCTACGAGCAGTACTTC.

CDR3 in DNA: TGTGCCAGCAGCCCGGGCCTCCACAATGAGCAGTTCTTC. Its protein is CASSPGLHNEQFF. The chain has TRBV5-4 and TRBJ2-1; D uncertain. CDR3 length: 13 amino acids. Germline values: CDR1 SGHNT, CDR2 YYREEE (reference sequence). Trimming removed 4 bases at V and 5 bases at J, with 10 bases between.

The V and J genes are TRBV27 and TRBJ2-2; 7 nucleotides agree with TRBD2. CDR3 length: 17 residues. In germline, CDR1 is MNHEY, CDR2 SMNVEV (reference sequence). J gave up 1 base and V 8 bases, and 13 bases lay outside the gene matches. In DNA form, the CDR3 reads TGTGCCAGCCTTACAATCGGGGGGACGGGGAACACCGGGGAGCTGTTTTTT. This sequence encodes CASLTIGGTGNTGELFF.

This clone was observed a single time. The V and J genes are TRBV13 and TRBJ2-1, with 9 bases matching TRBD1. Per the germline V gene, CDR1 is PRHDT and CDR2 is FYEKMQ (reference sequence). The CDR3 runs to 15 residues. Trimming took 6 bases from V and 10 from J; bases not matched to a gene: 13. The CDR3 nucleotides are TGTGCCAGCAGGGACTCGGACAGGGGACAGCGGGAGCAGTTCTTC. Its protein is CASRDSDRGQREQFF.

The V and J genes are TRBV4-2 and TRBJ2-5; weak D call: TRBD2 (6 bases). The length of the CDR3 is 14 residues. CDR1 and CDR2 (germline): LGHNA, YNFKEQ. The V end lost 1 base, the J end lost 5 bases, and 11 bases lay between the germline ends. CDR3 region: CASSQGGSGETQYF. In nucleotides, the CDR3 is TGTGCCAGCAGCCAAGGGGGGAGCGGGGAGACCCAGTACTTC.

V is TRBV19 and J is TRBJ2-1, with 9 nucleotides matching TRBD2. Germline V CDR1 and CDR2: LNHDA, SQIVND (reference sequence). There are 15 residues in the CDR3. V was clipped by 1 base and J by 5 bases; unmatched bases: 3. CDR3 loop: CASSIVAGVNNEQFF. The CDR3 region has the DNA TGTGCCAGTAGTATAGTAGCGGGGGTCAACAATGAGCAGTTCTTC.

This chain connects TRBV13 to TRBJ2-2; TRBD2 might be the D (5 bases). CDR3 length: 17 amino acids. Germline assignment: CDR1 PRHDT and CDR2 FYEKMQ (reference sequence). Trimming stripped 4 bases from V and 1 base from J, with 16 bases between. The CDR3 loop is CASSYSNEGLNTGELFF. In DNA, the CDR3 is TGTGCCAGCAGCTATTCAAACGAGGGCCTGAACACCGGGGAGCTGTTTTTT.

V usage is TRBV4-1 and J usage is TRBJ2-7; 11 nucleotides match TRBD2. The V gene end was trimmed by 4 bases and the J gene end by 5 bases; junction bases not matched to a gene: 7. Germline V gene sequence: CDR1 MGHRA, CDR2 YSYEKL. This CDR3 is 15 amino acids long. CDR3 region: CASSPLLAGANEQYF. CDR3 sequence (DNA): TGCGCCAGCAGCCCCTTACTAGCGGGAGCTAACGAGCAGTACTTC.

In DNA form, the CDR3 reads TGTGCCAGCAAAGCGGGACTTCGTGTCTACGAGCAGTACTTC. This sequence encodes CASKAGLRVYEQYF. This chain uses TRBV27 with TRBJ2-7; TRBD2 agrees at 7 bases. V gave up 7 bases and J gave up 3 bases; unmatched junction bases: 9. This CDR3 contains 14 residues. Per the germline V gene, CDR1 is MNHEY and CDR2 is SMNVEV (reference sequence).

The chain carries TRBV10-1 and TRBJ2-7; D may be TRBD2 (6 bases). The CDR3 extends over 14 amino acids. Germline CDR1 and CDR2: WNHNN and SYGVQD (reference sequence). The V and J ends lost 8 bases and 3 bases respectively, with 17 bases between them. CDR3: CASLGCWGVYEQYF. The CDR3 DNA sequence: TGCGCCAGCCTAGGCTGCTGGGGGGTCTACGAGCAGTACTTC.

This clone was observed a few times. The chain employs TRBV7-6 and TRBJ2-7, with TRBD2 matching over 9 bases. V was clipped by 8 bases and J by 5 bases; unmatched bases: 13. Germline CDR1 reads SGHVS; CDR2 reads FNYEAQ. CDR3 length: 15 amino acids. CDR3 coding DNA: TGTGCCAGCCGCACAGCGGGAGGCCCGATCGACGAGCAGTACTTC. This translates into CASRTAGGPIDEQYF.

The CDR3 region is CASSGGLRYGDEQFF. In DNA form, the CDR3 reads TGTGCCAGCAGCGGGGGCCTCAGGTACGGGGATGAGCAGTTCTTC. The chain joins TRBV27 to TRBJ2-1; tentatively, D is TRBD1 or TRBD2 (6 bases each). The CDR3 totals 15 residues. The V and J ends lost 6 bases and 8 bases respectively, with 20 bases between them. CDR1 and CDR2 (germline): MNHEY, SMNVEV (reference sequence).

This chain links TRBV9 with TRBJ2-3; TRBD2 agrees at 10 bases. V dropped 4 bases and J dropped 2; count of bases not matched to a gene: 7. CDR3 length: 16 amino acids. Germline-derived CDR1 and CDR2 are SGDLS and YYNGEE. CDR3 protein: CASSTQAGGHTDTQYF. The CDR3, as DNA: TGTGCCAGCAGCACCCAAGCGGGAGGGCACACAGATACGCAGTATTTT.

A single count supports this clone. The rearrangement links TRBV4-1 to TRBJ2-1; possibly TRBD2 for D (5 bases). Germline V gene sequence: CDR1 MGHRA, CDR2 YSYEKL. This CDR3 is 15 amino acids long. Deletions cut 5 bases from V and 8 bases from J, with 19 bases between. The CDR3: CASSKLTDWVDEQFF. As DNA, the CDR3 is TGCGCCAGCAGCAAACTGACGGACTGGGTAGATGAGCAGTTCTTC.